These T cell receptor beta chains were read from a single sample in a study of PD-1 blockade in classical Hodgkin lymphoma. Clones were sequenced by immunoSEQ multiplex PCR, and TCRdb holds only the in-frame ones, with some missing. The table records approximately 20,000 clones, around 90% of them present only once. This specimen was CD8+ T cells from blood, taken before the fourth cycle of nivolumab. The receptors derive from a human donor with classical Hodgkin lymphoma. Both conserved end residues are part of each CDR3. A D gene is named only where the DNA matches it firmly. Clone size is given for some rows only: seen once, a few or many times, or a class if the clone is expanded.

clone_size,d_call,v_call,j_call,cdr3_nt,cdr3_aa
-,-,TRBV13,TRBJ2-5,TGTGCCAGCAGCTCTGACAGCGGGGAGACCCAGTACTTC,CASSSDSGETQYF
few,-,TRBV19,TRBJ2-7,TGTGCCAGTAGCCCCGGGATCTACTACGAGCAGTACTTC,CASSPGIYYEQYF
-,-,TRBV2,TRBJ1-4,TGTGCCAGCAGTGACGGGAATTGGAATGAAAAACTGTTTTTT,CASSDGNWNEKLFF
-,-,TRBV6-1,TRBJ2-1,TGTGCCAGCAGTGGGGACGGGATACGTAATGAGCAGTTCTTC,CASSGDGIRNEQFF
-,-,TRBV11-2,TRBJ2-2,TGTGCCAGCAGCTTGTGGATCGGGGAGCTGTTTTTT,CASSLWIGELFF
once,-,TRBV27,TRBJ2-1,TGTGCCAGCAGTTTTGGAGGGAGGGGGAATGAGCAGTTCTTC,CASSFGGRGNEQFF
-,-,TRBV30,TRBJ2-7,TGTGCCTGGAGTGTATCCCGGACCTACGAGCAGTACTTC,CAWSVSRTYEQYF
-,-,TRBV5-4,TRBJ1-2,TGTGCCAGCAGCTTGGGGACAGTAATTGTCTCTGGCTACACCTTC,CASSLGTVIVSGYTF
-,-,TRBV5-6,TRBJ2-7,TGTGCCAGCAGCTTGTCCTTCACGGGGGTGATCTACGAGCAGTACTTC,CASSLSFTGVIYEQYF
-,-,TRBV6-5,TRBJ1-2,TGTGCCAGCAGTTACTCAAACCATTATGGCTACACCTTC,CASSYSNHYGYTF
-,-,TRBV27,TRBJ2-7,TGTGCCAGCAGTTTATCCCCATTGAGGGTAATTGGCTACGAGCAGTACTTC,CASSLSPLRVIGYEQYF
-,-,TRBV5-4,TRBJ1-2,TGTGCCAGCAGCTTGACACAGGACGGGGCGGGCTACACCTTC,CASSLTQDGAGYTF
-,TRBD1,TRBV9,TRBJ2-1,TGTGCCAGCAGCGAAACAGGGGCCCCTCAGTTCTTC,CASSETGAPQFF
once,TRBD1,TRBV9,TRBJ1-1,TGTGCCAGCAGCCTGGGACAGCCCCCAGAAGCTTTCTTT,CASSLGQPPEAFF
-,-,TRBV27,TRBJ2-7,TGTGCCAGCAGTTTATACCCGAACTCCTACGAGCAGTACTTC,CASSLYPNSYEQYF
-,-,TRBV28,TRBJ2-7,TGTGCCAGCAGTTGGACGGCCTCCTACGAGCAGTACTTC,CASSWTASYEQYF
few,-,TRBV30,TRBJ2-7,TGTGCCTGGAGTCCAGCTAGCGCCCTTCCGTCCTTC,CAWSPASALPSF
-,-,TRBV7-9,TRBJ1-1,TGTGCCAGCAGCTCAACCTCGTCAAGAGGGGGACCTGAAGCTTTCTTT,CASSSTSSRGGPEAFF
few,TRBD1,TRBV27,TRBJ1-5,TGTGCCAGCAGTTTAACGACAGGGGCAAATCAGCCCCAGCATTTT,CASSLTTGANQPQHF
few,-,TRBV7-9,TRBJ2-3,TGTGCCAGCAGCTCAACTCGAACACACACAGATACGCAGTATTTT,CASSSTRTHTDTQYF
-,-,TRBV28,TRBJ1-2,TGTGCCAGCAGTTTAAGGGCCTCGAGCTATGGCTACACCTTC,CASSLRASSYGYTF
-,TRBD1,TRBV27,TRBJ1-2,TGTGCCAGCAGCATGACAGGGAACTATGGCTACACCTTC,CASSMTGNYGYTF
-,-,TRBV9,TRBJ1-3,TGTGCCAGCAGCGGTTGGAACTCTGGAAACACCATATATTTT,CASSGWNSGNTIYF
-,-,TRBV19,TRBJ2-3,TGTGCCAGTAGTATCACCCCGGGACACTTGCAGTATTTT,CASSITPGHLQYF
-,-,TRBV7-3,TRBJ2-3,TGTGCCAGCAGCTTCCCCCCAGATACGCAGTATTTT,CASSFPPDTQYF
-,-,TRBV7-8,TRBJ1-5,TGTGCCAGCAGCTTAGCGGGTAATAGCAATCAGCCCCAGCATTTT,CASSLAGNSNQPQHF
-,TRBD1,TRBV7-9,TRBJ2-7,TGTGCCAGCAGCTCCGACAGGGATCTCTACGAGCAGTACTTC,CASSSDRDLYEQYF
-,-,TRBV27,TRBJ1-3,TGTGCCAGCGGAATCTCTGGAAACACCATATATTTT,CASGISGNTIYF
once,-,TRBV25-1,TRBJ2-5,TGTGCCAGCAGGGCGGGCCAAGAGACCCAGTACTTC,CASRAGQETQYF
-,-,TRBV4-1,TRBJ1-1,TGCGCCAGCAGCCAGCTTCAGGGGAAAGGAGCTTTCTTT,CASSQLQGKGAFF
-,-,TRBV11-3,TRBJ2-5,TGTGCCAGCAGCCCCCCGGTAGTCCACCAAGAGACCCAGTACTTC,CASSPPVVHQETQYF
-,TRBD1,TRBV6-5,TRBJ2-4,TGTGCCAGCAGTTACTCGACAGGGGGCACGAACATTCAGTACTTC,CASSYSTGGTNIQYF
few,TRBD1,TRBV29-1,TRBJ1-2,TGCAGCGTTGATCAAGGACAGGGCGGAGACTTCGGCTACACCTTC,CSVDQGQGGDFGYTF
few,TRBD1,TRBV27,TRBJ1-2,TGTGCCAGCAGTTTGGACAGGAACTATGGCTACACCTTC,CASSLDRNYGYTF
-,TRBD1,TRBV6-5,TRBJ2-7,TGTGCCAGCAGATCGACAGGGGAGCAGTACTTC,CASRSTGEQYF
-,-,TRBV2,TRBJ2-7,TGTGCCAGCTACACCGGCCGTGAGCAGTACTTC,CASYTGREQYF
-,TRBD1,TRBV27,TRBJ2-2,TGTGCCAGCAGTTTATCGGTGACAGGGGGCGGCGGGGAGCTGTTTTTT,CASSLSVTGGGGELFF
-,-,TRBV27,TRBJ2-3,TGTGCCAGCAGCCTACAGGCTTCAGATACGCAGTATTTT,CASSLQASDTQYF
few,TRBD2,TRBV7-9,TRBJ2-1,TGTGCCAGCAGCCCAGGACTAGTTTCCTACAATGAGCAGTTCTTC,CASSPGLVSYNEQFF
once,-,TRBV25-1,TRBJ2-7,TGTGCCAGCAGTGAAGGGTCGAGGGAGCAGTACTTC,CASSEGSREQYF
-,-,TRBV27,TRBJ2-3,TGTGCCAGCAGTTTTACGGGAGCAGATACGCAGTATTTT,CASSFTGADTQYF